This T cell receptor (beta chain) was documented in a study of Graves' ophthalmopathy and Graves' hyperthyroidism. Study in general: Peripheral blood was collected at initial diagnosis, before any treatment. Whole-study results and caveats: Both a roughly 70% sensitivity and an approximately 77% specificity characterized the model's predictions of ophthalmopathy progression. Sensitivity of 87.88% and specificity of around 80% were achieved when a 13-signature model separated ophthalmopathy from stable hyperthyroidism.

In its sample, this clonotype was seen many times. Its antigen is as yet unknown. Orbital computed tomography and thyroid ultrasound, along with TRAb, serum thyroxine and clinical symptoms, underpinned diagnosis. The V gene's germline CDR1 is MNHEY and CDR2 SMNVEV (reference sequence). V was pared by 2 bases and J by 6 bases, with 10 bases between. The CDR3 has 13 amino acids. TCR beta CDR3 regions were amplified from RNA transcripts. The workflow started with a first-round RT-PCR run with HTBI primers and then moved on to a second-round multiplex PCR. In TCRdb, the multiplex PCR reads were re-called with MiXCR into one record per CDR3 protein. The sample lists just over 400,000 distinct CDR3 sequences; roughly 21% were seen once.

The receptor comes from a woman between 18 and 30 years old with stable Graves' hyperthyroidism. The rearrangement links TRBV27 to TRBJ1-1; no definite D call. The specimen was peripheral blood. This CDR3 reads CASSLVLYAEAFF. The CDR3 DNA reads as TGTGCCAGCAGTTTAGTACTATATGCTGAAGCTTTCTTT.